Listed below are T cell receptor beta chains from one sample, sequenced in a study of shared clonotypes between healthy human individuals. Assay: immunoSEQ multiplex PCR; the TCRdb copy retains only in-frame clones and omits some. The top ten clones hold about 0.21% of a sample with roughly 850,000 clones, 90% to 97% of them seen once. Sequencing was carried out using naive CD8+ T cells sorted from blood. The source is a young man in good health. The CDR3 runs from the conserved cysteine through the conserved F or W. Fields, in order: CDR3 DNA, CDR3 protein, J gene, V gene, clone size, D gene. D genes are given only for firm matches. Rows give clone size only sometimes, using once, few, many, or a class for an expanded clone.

CDR3 DNA: TGTGCCAGCAGCTCAACCTCGTCCTACGAGCAGTACTTC; CDR3 protein: CASSSTSSYEQYF; J gene: TRBJ2-7; V gene: TRBV11-2; clone size: once; D gene: .
CDR3 DNA: TGTGCCAGCAGCGTAGTGGACTCGAATAACAATGAGCAGTTCTTC; CDR3 protein: CASSVVDSNNNEQFF; J gene: TRBJ2-1; V gene: TRBV9; clone size: .; D gene: .
CDR3 DNA: TGTGCCAGCAGCTTTAGCGGGAGGCCAGATACGCAGTATTTT; CDR3 protein: CASSFSGRPDTQYF; J gene: TRBJ2-3; V gene: TRBV28; clone size: .; D gene: TRBD2
CDR3 DNA: TGTGCCAGCAGCTTTAGGAGCAAAAACATTCAGTACTTC; CDR3 protein: CASSFRSKNIQYF; J gene: TRBJ2-4; V gene: TRBV5-6; clone size: .; D gene: .
CDR3 DNA: TGTGCCTGGAGTGTACTAGCGTCCTACGAGCAGTACTTC; CDR3 protein: CAWSVLASYEQYF; J gene: TRBJ2-7; V gene: TRBV30; clone size: .; D gene: TRBD2
CDR3 DNA: TGTGCCACCGTGGGGTCCGGGCAGGGCTTGAACACTGAAGCTTTCTTT; CDR3 protein: CATVGSGQGLNTEAFF; J gene: TRBJ1-1; V gene: TRBV15; clone size: once; D gene: .
CDR3 DNA: TGTGCCAGCAGCTTTCAAGGTCCGGGAGAACCCTACAATGAGCAGTTCTTC; CDR3 protein: CASSFQGPGEPYNEQFF; J gene: TRBJ2-1; V gene: TRBV11-2; clone size: .; D gene: .
CDR3 DNA: TGTGCCAGCAGCGAGGGGCTAACGGTGGTCTTC; CDR3 protein: CASSEGLTVVF; J gene: TRBJ2-1; V gene: TRBV7-8; clone size: .; D gene: .
CDR3 DNA: TGCGCCAGCAGCATAAGGGAATCTGGGGCCAACGTCCTGACTTTC; CDR3 protein: CASSIRESGANVLTF; J gene: TRBJ2-6; V gene: TRBV4-1; clone size: .; D gene: .
CDR3 DNA: TGTGCCATCAAGGTAGCGGGAGTTGAAGAGACCCAGTACTTC; CDR3 protein: CAIKVAGVEETQYF; J gene: TRBJ2-5; V gene: TRBV10-3; clone size: .; D gene: TRBD2
CDR3 DNA: TGTGCCAGCAGTGCGAGGACTAGCGGGAGCGTCTATGAGCAGTTCTTC; CDR3 protein: CASSARTSGSVYEQFF; J gene: TRBJ2-1; V gene: TRBV27; clone size: .; D gene: TRBD2
CDR3 DNA: TGCGCCAGCAGCTTGGGACTAGCGGACACCGGGGAGCTGTTTTTT; CDR3 protein: CASSLGLADTGELFF; J gene: TRBJ2-2; V gene: TRBV5-1; clone size: .; D gene: TRBD2
CDR3 DNA: TGTGCCAGCAGCTTACTAGAAAACACCGGGGAGCTGTTTTTT; CDR3 protein: CASSLLENTGELFF; J gene: TRBJ2-2; V gene: TRBV5-6; clone size: .; D gene: .
CDR3 DNA: TGTGCCAGCAGCTTACGGGACTACAATGAGCAGTTCTTC; CDR3 protein: CASSLRDYNEQFF; J gene: TRBJ2-1; V gene: TRBV11-3; clone size: .; D gene: .
CDR3 DNA: TGTGCCAGCAGCTTAGGACTAGCGGGAAGGTACGAGCAGTACTTC; CDR3 protein: CASSLGLAGRYEQYF; J gene: TRBJ2-7; V gene: TRBV7-6; clone size: .; D gene: TRBD2
CDR3 DNA: TGTGCCAGCAGCTTAGGGACATTCATTTCCTACGAGCAGTACTTC; CDR3 protein: CASSLGTFISYEQYF; J gene: TRBJ2-7; V gene: TRBV11-2; clone size: .; D gene: .
CDR3 DNA: TGTGCCAGCAGCCGAACAGGGTACGGCTATGGCTACACCTTC; CDR3 protein: CASSRTGYGYGYTF; J gene: TRBJ1-2; V gene: TRBV7-6; clone size: .; D gene: .
CDR3 DNA: TGTGCCAGCAGCGATCCGGATACGCAGTATTTT; CDR3 protein: CASSDPDTQYF; J gene: TRBJ2-3; V gene: TRBV7-9; clone size: .; D gene: .
CDR3 DNA: TGTGCCAGCAGTTTGTCTCGGGGGATTAATGAAAAACTGTTTTTT; CDR3 protein: CASSLSRGINEKLFF; J gene: TRBJ1-4; V gene: TRBV28; clone size: .; D gene: .
CDR3 DNA: TGTGCCAGCAGTGGGGGGTCCTACGAGCAGTACTTC; CDR3 protein: CASSGGSYEQYF; J gene: TRBJ2-7; V gene: TRBV28; clone size: .; D gene: .
CDR3 DNA: TGTGCCAGCAGCTTAGGGACCGCTACTAACTATGGCTACACCTTC; CDR3 protein: CASSLGTATNYGYTF; J gene: TRBJ1-2; V gene: TRBV7-9; clone size: few; D gene: .
CDR3 DNA: TGTGCCAGCAGTCCACTAGCGGTGCAAGAGACCCAGTACTTC; CDR3 protein: CASSPLAVQETQYF; J gene: TRBJ2-5; V gene: TRBV28; clone size: .; D gene: TRBD2
CDR3 DNA: TGTGCCAGCAGCTCACCAGGGGGAGTTAACGAGCAGTACTTC; CDR3 protein: CASSSPGGVNEQYF; J gene: TRBJ2-7; V gene: TRBV7-9; clone size: .; D gene: TRBD1
CDR3 DNA: TGCAGCGCCGTGGGAGATGAAGCTTTCTTT; CDR3 protein: CSAVGDEAFF; J gene: TRBJ1-1; V gene: TRBV29-1; clone size: .; D gene: .
CDR3 DNA: TGCGCCAGCAGCCAAGATGCTGGAGGTAGTTACTACGAGCAGTACTTC; CDR3 protein: CASSQDAGGSYYEQYF; J gene: TRBJ2-7; V gene: TRBV4-1; clone size: .; D gene: .
CDR3 DNA: TGTGCCAGTTCGGGACAGGGTAATGGCTACACCTTC; CDR3 protein: CASSGQGNGYTF; J gene: TRBJ1-2; V gene: TRBV19; clone size: .; D gene: TRBD1
CDR3 DNA: TGTGCCAGCAGTTACTGGACAGGGATGGGAGATGGCTACACCTTC; CDR3 protein: CASSYWTGMGDGYTF; J gene: TRBJ1-2; V gene: TRBV6-6; clone size: .; D gene: TRBD1
CDR3 DNA: TGTGCCACCAGCAAGACGCCGAACACCGGGGAGCTGTTTTTT; CDR3 protein: CATSKTPNTGELFF; J gene: TRBJ2-2; V gene: TRBV15; clone size: once; D gene: .
CDR3 DNA: TGTGCCAGCAGTCTCCCCGGGCCTAATGAAAAACTGTTTTTT; CDR3 protein: CASSLPGPNEKLFF; J gene: TRBJ1-4; V gene: TRBV5-4; clone size: .; D gene: .
CDR3 DNA: TGTGCCAGCAGCTTAGTTTTGTTTGGCAATCAGCCCCAGCATTTT; CDR3 protein: CASSLVLFGNQPQHF; J gene: TRBJ1-5; V gene: TRBV7-2; clone size: .; D gene: .
CDR3 DNA: TGTGCCACCAGCAGAGATGGCCAGCATAGCAATCAGCCCCAGCATTTT; CDR3 protein: CATSRDGQHSNQPQHF; J gene: TRBJ1-5; V gene: TRBV15; clone size: .; D gene: .
CDR3 DNA: TGTGCCAGCAGGGAGGGGGTAAGGGGAGAGAATGAGCAGTTCTTC; CDR3 protein: CASREGVRGENEQFF; J gene: TRBJ2-1; V gene: TRBV2; clone size: .; D gene: .
CDR3 DNA: TGCAGCGTTGAAACGCGGTACGAGCAGTACTTC; CDR3 protein: CSVETRYEQYF; J gene: TRBJ2-7; V gene: TRBV29-1; clone size: once; D gene: .
CDR3 DNA: TGCGCCAGCAGCTTGGGACTGGCCCACGGAGATGAGCAGTTCTTC; CDR3 protein: CASSLGLAHGDEQFF; J gene: TRBJ2-1; V gene: TRBV5-1; clone size: .; D gene: .
CDR3 DNA: TGTGCCAGTTCCGGGACTAGCGGAGCAGCACGGTACTTC; CDR3 protein: CASSGTSGAARYF; J gene: TRBJ2-7; V gene: TRBV14; clone size: .; D gene: TRBD2
CDR3 DNA: TGTGCCATCCTCACAGGGTCAACTAATGAAAAACTGTTTTTT; CDR3 protein: CAILTGSTNEKLFF; J gene: TRBJ1-4; V gene: TRBV6-1; clone size: .; D gene: .
CDR3 DNA: TGTGCCAGCAGCCAAGGACTCTACTACGAGCAGTACTTC; CDR3 protein: CASSQGLYYEQYF; J gene: TRBJ2-7; V gene: TRBV14; clone size: .; D gene: .
CDR3 DNA: TGCGCCAGCAGTGTACAGGCTAGCACAGATACGCAGTATTTT; CDR3 protein: CASSVQASTDTQYF; J gene: TRBJ2-3; V gene: TRBV10-2; clone size: .; D gene: .
CDR3 DNA: TGTGCCAGCAGTTCGCAGGGTAGCAATCAGCCCCAGCATTTT; CDR3 protein: CASSSQGSNQPQHF; J gene: TRBJ1-5; V gene: TRBV27; clone size: .; D gene: .
CDR3 DNA: TGTGCCAGCAGCTTAGTAAGCAATGAGCAGTTCTTC; CDR3 protein: CASSLVSNEQFF; J gene: TRBJ2-1; V gene: TRBV7-8; clone size: .; D gene: .
CDR3 DNA: TGTGCCAGCAGCGTAGGCCAAGGGGGCGCTTCTAATGAAAAACTGTTTTTT; CDR3 protein: CASSVGQGGASNEKLFF; J gene: TRBJ1-4; V gene: TRBV9; clone size: .; D gene: TRBD1
CDR3 DNA: TGTGCCACCAGCACACCGGGACAGGGTTACAATGAGCAGTTCTTC; CDR3 protein: CATSTPGQGYNEQFF; J gene: TRBJ2-1; V gene: TRBV15; clone size: .; D gene: TRBD1
CDR3 DNA: TGTGCCAGCGCGTCCTGGGGGACTAGCGGAAAGTCAACCTACGAGCAGTACTTC; CDR3 protein: CASASWGTSGKSTYEQYF; J gene: TRBJ2-7; V gene: TRBV11-2; clone size: .; D gene: TRBD2
CDR3 DNA: TGTGCCAGCAGCCCACGGTGGTATCAGCCCCAGCATTTT; CDR3 protein: CASSPRWYQPQHF; J gene: TRBJ1-5; V gene: TRBV27; clone size: .; D gene: .
CDR3 DNA: TGCGCCAGCAGCTTGTTAAGGTGGGACACTGAAGCTTTCTTT; CDR3 protein: CASSLLRWDTEAFF; J gene: TRBJ1-1; V gene: TRBV5-1; clone size: .; D gene: .
CDR3 DNA: TGTGCCAGCAGCTTTCCCGGGGAGACCCAGTACTTC; CDR3 protein: CASSFPGETQYF; J gene: TRBJ2-5; V gene: TRBV5-4; clone size: .; D gene: .
CDR3 DNA: TGCAGCGTTGGGCGGGAGCTCAGTGAGCAGTTCTTC; CDR3 protein: CSVGRELSEQFF; J gene: TRBJ2-1; V gene: TRBV29-1; clone size: .; D gene: TRBD2
CDR3 DNA: TGTGCCACCGGGACTAGCGGGAGGGAGTATTTT; CDR3 protein: CATGTSGREYF; J gene: TRBJ2-3; V gene: TRBV19; clone size: .; D gene: TRBD2
CDR3 DNA: TGTGCCAGCAGTTTACTCCCCAGCCGGGACAGCGAAGCCTACGAGCAGTACTTC; CDR3 protein: CASSLLPSRDSEAYEQYF; J gene: TRBJ2-7; V gene: TRBV7-8; clone size: .; D gene: TRBD1
CDR3 DNA: TGTGCCAGCAGCTTATTTGGGGGGGCCAGCTCCTACGAGCAGTACTTC; CDR3 protein: CASSLFGGASSYEQYF; J gene: TRBJ2-7; V gene: TRBV7-9; clone size: once; D gene: .